The clone carrying this TCR beta chain is a singleton in its sample. The sample comes from a study of chemoradiotherapy in HPV16-positive cancers. Germline V gene lookup returns CDR1 SGHRS and CDR2 YFSETQ. V dropped 4 bases and J dropped 2 bases, with 18 bases sitting between them. This CDR3 region has 16 residues. Produced via immunoSEQ multiplex PCR; TCRdb's table is partial and in-frame only. The table has fewer than 40,000 clones, around 76% seen once. This clonotype originated in a human donor with HPV-associated anogenital cancer. The gene calls are TRBV5-1 and TRBJ1-2; D might be TRBD1 (6 bases). Specimen: blood, collected from a patient who underwent chemoradiotherapy. The CDR3 loop is CASSLTPRGGNYGYTF. Written as DNA, the CDR3 is TGCGCCAGCAGCCTGACCCCGCGAGGGGGGAACTATGGCTACACCTTC.